A selection of T cell receptor beta chains follows, all from one sample in a study of cytomegalovirus exposure and HLA in healthy donors. Generated by immunoSEQ multiplex PCR, the TCRdb table keeps only in-frame clones and is missing some. Among 150,000 to 200,000 clones listed, 80% to 85% were seen once. The sample taken for sequencing was PBMCs. The receptors stem from a woman under 30 in good health and CMV-seronegative. Each CDR3 is given with its conserved first and last residue. The order of the fields is D gene, J gene, V gene, clone size, CDR3 DNA, CDR3 protein. A D gene is named only where the DNA matches it firmly. Not all rows give a size; the values are once, few, many and, for expanded clones, a class.

D gene: -
J gene: TRBJ2-7
V gene: TRBV27
clone size: -
CDR3 DNA: TGTGCCAGCAGGGCCGGGACTCATGGGGCTCGGTACGAGCAGTACTTC
CDR3 protein: CASRAGTHGARYEQYF

D gene: -
J gene: TRBJ2-5
V gene: TRBV28
clone size: -
CDR3 DNA: TGTGCCAGCACTTGGGGAGGGGGGTGGAGGGACCCCCCCCAAGAGACCCAGTACTTC
CDR3 protein: CASTWGGGWRDPPQETQYF

D gene: -
J gene: TRBJ2-6
V gene: TRBV25-1
clone size: -
CDR3 DNA: TGTGCCAGCAGTGTCTCTGGGGCCAACGGCCTGACTTTC
CDR3 protein: CASSVSGANGLTF

D gene: TRBD1
J gene: TRBJ1-2
V gene: TRBV28
clone size: -
CDR3 DNA: TGTGCCAGCAGTACACGGGGTGGGGACAGGGAAGTCTCCTTC
CDR3 protein: CASSTRGGDREVSF

D gene: TRBD2
J gene: TRBJ2-7
V gene: TRBV27
clone size: -
CDR3 DNA: TGTGCCAGCAGTTCCCTGACTAGCGGGGGGCAGTACTTC
CDR3 protein: CASSSLTSGGQYF

D gene: -
J gene: TRBJ2-2
V gene: TRBV29-1
clone size: -
CDR3 DNA: TGCAGCACATATCAAAAGTCTTACACCGGGGAGCTGTTTTTT
CDR3 protein: CSTYQKSYTGELFF

D gene: -
J gene: TRBJ1-2
V gene: TRBV11-2
clone size: -
CDR3 DNA: TGTGCCAGCAGCCCCGCCGGGTCTGGGTCGGGATGGGGCTACACCTTC
CDR3 protein: CASSPAGSGSGWGYTF

D gene: TRBD1
J gene: TRBJ2-7
V gene: TRBV6-5
clone size: -
CDR3 DNA: TGTGCCAGTAAGACAGGGACCTACGAGCAGTACTTC
CDR3 protein: CASKTGTYEQYF

D gene: -
J gene: TRBJ2-2
V gene: TRBV18
clone size: -
CDR3 DNA: TGTGCCAGCTCATCAAAGACAGAGAACACCGGGGAGCTGTTTTTT
CDR3 protein: CASSSKTENTGELFF

D gene: -
J gene: TRBJ2-6
V gene: TRBV27
clone size: -
CDR3 DNA: TGTGCCAGCAGTGTTTCACAGGGGGGGCCTGGGGCCAACGTCCTGACTTTC
CDR3 protein: CASSVSQGGPGANVLTF

D gene: TRBD1
J gene: TRBJ1-2
V gene: TRBV5-6
clone size: -
CDR3 DNA: TGTGCCAGCAGCTTGGAACAGGGGTACGGCTATGGCTACACCTTC
CDR3 protein: CASSLEQGYGYGYTF

D gene: -
J gene: TRBJ1-1
V gene: TRBV30
clone size: -
CDR3 DNA: TGTGCCTGGAGTGTTAACGTAGCCACTGAAGCTTTCTTT
CDR3 protein: CAWSVNVATEAFF

D gene: TRBD2
J gene: TRBJ2-2
V gene: TRBV19
clone size: -
CDR3 DNA: TGTGCCAGTAGTCGAACTAGCGGGCACAACACCGGGGAGCTGTTTTTT
CDR3 protein: CASSRTSGHNTGELFF

D gene: -
J gene: TRBJ2-7
V gene: TRBV6-5
clone size: few
CDR3 DNA: TGTGCCAGCAGTTCCCCTGGGGCCCACGAGCAGTACTTC
CDR3 protein: CASSSPGAHEQYF

D gene: -
J gene: TRBJ1-1
V gene: TRBV11-3
clone size: -
CDR3 DNA: TGTGCCAGCAGCCGACTGGACAGTTCGTCTGAAGCTTTCTTT
CDR3 protein: CASSRLDSSSEAFF

D gene: -
J gene: TRBJ1-2
V gene: TRBV7-9
clone size: -
CDR3 DNA: TGTGCCAGCAGCTTGGGGGACATCGGGGGAGGGGGCTACACCTTC
CDR3 protein: CASSLGDIGGGGYTF

D gene: TRBD1
J gene: TRBJ2-6
V gene: TRBV2
clone size: -
CDR3 DNA: TGTGCCAGCAGTGCCAGACCCCCGGGACAGGGGGCTAGTGGGGCCAACGTCCTGACTTTC
CDR3 protein: CASSARPPGQGASGANVLTF

D gene: -
J gene: TRBJ1-1
V gene: TRBV5-1
clone size: -
CDR3 DNA: TGCGCCAGCAGCAGCGGGGGTGGTCTGAACACTGAAGCTTTCTTT
CDR3 protein: CASSSGGGLNTEAFF

D gene: -
J gene: TRBJ2-5
V gene: TRBV6-1
clone size: -
CDR3 DNA: TGTGCCAGCAGGGGGTGGCGGGTCCAAGAGACCCAGTACTTC
CDR3 protein: CASRGWRVQETQYF

D gene: TRBD1
J gene: TRBJ1-4
V gene: TRBV19
clone size: -
CDR3 DNA: TGTGCCAGTAGTATCAGGGGGACGGAGAATGAAAAACTGTTTTTT
CDR3 protein: CASSIRGTENEKLFF

D gene: TRBD1
J gene: TRBJ1-1
V gene: TRBV7-9
clone size: -
CDR3 DNA: TGTGCCAGCAGCCTTAACAGGGGACTCGACACTGAAGCTTTCTTT
CDR3 protein: CASSLNRGLDTEAFF

D gene: -
J gene: TRBJ1-2
V gene: TRBV28
clone size: -
CDR3 DNA: TGTGCCAGCAGTTTTACTAACTATGGCTACACCTTC
CDR3 protein: CASSFTNYGYTF

D gene: TRBD1
J gene: TRBJ2-1
V gene: TRBV6-1
clone size: -
CDR3 DNA: TGTGCCAGCAGTGAAGATGTCGGGACAGAACTCTACAATGAGCAGTTCTTC
CDR3 protein: CASSEDVGTELYNEQFF

D gene: -
J gene: TRBJ2-3
V gene: TRBV28
clone size: -
CDR3 DNA: TGTGCCAGCAGCCTGAAGGGGAGCACAGATACGCAGTATTTT
CDR3 protein: CASSLKGSTDTQYF

D gene: TRBD1
J gene: TRBJ1-1
V gene: TRBV11-2
clone size: -
CDR3 DNA: TGTGCCAGCACCAATCCCCCGAGGGGGCTCACTGAAGCTTTCTTT
CDR3 protein: CASTNPPRGLTEAFF

D gene: TRBD1
J gene: TRBJ2-7
V gene: TRBV5-4
clone size: -
CDR3 DNA: TGTGCCAGCAGCTGGGACAGGGGAGGCGAGCAGTACTTC
CDR3 protein: CASSWDRGGEQYF

D gene: TRBD2
J gene: TRBJ2-7
V gene: TRBV28
clone size: -
CDR3 DNA: TGTGCCAGCAGTGCCCCCGGACTAGCGGGGAGCCACGAGCAGTACTTC
CDR3 protein: CASSAPGLAGSHEQYF

D gene: TRBD1
J gene: TRBJ2-7
V gene: TRBV5-1
clone size: -
CDR3 DNA: TGCGCCAGCAGTGACCGGGACAGGGGAGAGCAGTACTTC
CDR3 protein: CASSDRDRGEQYF

D gene: -
J gene: TRBJ1-2
V gene: TRBV6-1
clone size: -
CDR3 DNA: TGTGCCACCCTCCTCGTGGGGGCAAGGGGCTACACCTTC
CDR3 protein: CATLLVGARGYTF

D gene: -
J gene: TRBJ1-3
V gene: TRBV7-9
clone size: -
CDR3 DNA: TGTGCCAGCAGCCCTGCACCTTCCGGTGGAAACACCATATATTTT
CDR3 protein: CASSPAPSGGNTIYF

D gene: -
J gene: TRBJ2-6
V gene: TRBV6-5
clone size: -
CDR3 DNA: TGTGCCAGCAGTTACGGACAGCCCTCTCGGGCCAACGTCCTGACTTTC
CDR3 protein: CASSYGQPSRANVLTF

D gene: -
J gene: TRBJ1-1
V gene: TRBV29-1
clone size: once
CDR3 DNA: TGCAGCGTTCGTCACACTGAAGCTTTCTTT
CDR3 protein: CSVRHTEAFF

D gene: -
J gene: TRBJ2-7
V gene: TRBV5-1
clone size: -
CDR3 DNA: TGCGCCAGCAGCTGGAGGGGGCGCGAGCAGTACTTC
CDR3 protein: CASSWRGREQYF

D gene: -
J gene: TRBJ1-1
V gene: TRBV18
clone size: -
CDR3 DNA: TGTGCCAGCTCACCGGAGGGGCTGAACACTGAAGCTTTCTTT
CDR3 protein: CASSPEGLNTEAFF

D gene: -
J gene: TRBJ2-5
V gene: TRBV29-1
clone size: -
CDR3 DNA: TGCAGCGTTGTGCGGGACCCACAAGAGACCCAGTACTTC
CDR3 protein: CSVVRDPQETQYF

D gene: -
J gene: TRBJ1-1
V gene: TRBV10-3
clone size: -
CDR3 DNA: TGTGCCATCAGGGATGGTGAGCCAGGAATTCACACTGAAGCTTTCTTT
CDR3 protein: CAIRDGEPGIHTEAFF

D gene: -
J gene: TRBJ2-1
V gene: TRBV6-1
clone size: -
CDR3 DNA: TGTGCCAGCAGTTCGGTATTTCACAATGAGCAGTTCTTC
CDR3 protein: CASSSVFHNEQFF

D gene: TRBD1
J gene: TRBJ2-7
V gene: TRBV5-1
clone size: -
CDR3 DNA: TGCGCCAGCAGCAACGGACAGGGACGCCCCTACGAGCAGTACTTC
CDR3 protein: CASSNGQGRPYEQYF

D gene: -
J gene: TRBJ1-1
V gene: TRBV10-1
clone size: -
CDR3 DNA: TGCGCCAGCAGTGAGTATCGGGGGACTGAAGCTTTCTTT
CDR3 protein: CASSEYRGTEAFF

D gene: -
J gene: TRBJ1-2
V gene: TRBV30
clone size: -
CDR3 DNA: TGTGCCCGAGAACGGGGGGCGGGGGGCTACACCTTC
CDR3 protein: CARERGAGGYTF

D gene: TRBD1
J gene: TRBJ1-1
V gene: TRBV7-2
clone size: -
CDR3 DNA: TGTGCCAGCAGCCCGGGACAGATGAACACTGAAGCTTTCTTT
CDR3 protein: CASSPGQMNTEAFF

D gene: -
J gene: TRBJ2-2
V gene: TRBV6-6
clone size: -
CDR3 DNA: TGTGCCAGCAGTTACGTCAGGAACACCGGGGAGCTGTTTTTT
CDR3 protein: CASSYVRNTGELFF

D gene: -
J gene: TRBJ1-1
V gene: TRBV5-1
clone size: once
CDR3 DNA: TGCGCCAGTAAACTCACAGGGTTCACTGAAGCTTTCTTT
CDR3 protein: CASKLTGFTEAFF

D gene: TRBD2
J gene: TRBJ2-2
V gene: TRBV6-4
clone size: many
CDR3 DNA: TGTGCCAGCAGTGCTAGCGGGGACACCGGGGAGCTGTTTTTT
CDR3 protein: CASSASGDTGELFF

D gene: TRBD2
J gene: TRBJ2-5
V gene: TRBV30
clone size: -
CDR3 DNA: TGTGCCTGGAACCTCGGAACTAGCGGTAAAGAGACCCAGTACTTC
CDR3 protein: CAWNLGTSGKETQYF

D gene: -
J gene: TRBJ2-3
V gene: TRBV5-1
clone size: -
CDR3 DNA: TGCGCCAGCAGCTCGGGAACAGATACGCAGTATTTT
CDR3 protein: CASSSGTDTQYF

D gene: -
J gene: TRBJ1-1
V gene: TRBV4-1
clone size: -
CDR3 DNA: TGCGCCAGCAGCCCAGTAACGAACACTGAAGCTTTCTTT
CDR3 protein: CASSPVTNTEAFF

D gene: -
J gene: TRBJ1-5
V gene: TRBV7-2
clone size: once
CDR3 DNA: TGTGCCAGCAGCTCTGAGGCTTATAGCAATCAGCCCCAGCATTTT
CDR3 protein: CASSSEAYSNQPQHF

D gene: -
J gene: TRBJ2-1
V gene: TRBV6-1
clone size: -
CDR3 DNA: TGTGCCAGCAGCGTCAGGGGATACAATGAGCAGTTCTTC
CDR3 protein: CASSVRGYNEQFF

D gene: TRBD1
J gene: TRBJ1-2
V gene: TRBV6-5
clone size: -
CDR3 DNA: TGTGCCAGCAGAAAGACAGGGGAGAGTGGCTACACCTTC
CDR3 protein: CASRKTGESGYTF

D gene: -
J gene: TRBJ2-3
V gene: TRBV5-1
clone size: -
CDR3 DNA: TGCGCCAGCAGCTTGGACAGACCCTCCACAGATACGCAGTATTTT
CDR3 protein: CASSLDRPSTDTQYF